This passage covers 3 T cell receptor beta chains from one sample sequenced in a study of T cell responses to AZD1222 COVID-19 vaccine. Repertoires were generated with immunoSEQ multiplex PCR, while TCRdb's copy carries only in-frame clones and drops some. The data contain about 120,000 clones, about nine tenths of them singletons. The source material was peripheral blood, sampled on day 0 of AZD1222 vaccination. The origin of the receptors is an adult in good health.

The genes are TRBV7-9 and TRBJ2-1; tentatively, D is TRBD2 (5 bases). Germline CDR1 SEHNR, CDR2 FQNEAQ (reference sequence). V dropped 2 bases and J dropped 4 bases, with 12 bases sitting between them. The CDR3 extends over 15 amino acids. The CDR3 sequence: CASSLTGVTYNEQFF. The CDR3 DNA sequence: TGTGCCAGCAGCTTAACCGGGGTTACTTACAATGAGCAGTTCTTC.

The chain recombines TRBV5-1 with TRBJ1-1, with D possibly TRBD1 on 5 matching bases. This CDR3 comprises 15 residues. Germline CDR1 SGHRS, CDR2 YFSETQ. Trimming left V 0 bases short and J 4 bases short, with 13 bases between. CDR3 coding DNA: TGCGCCAGCAGCTTGGACGACCCAGGGCCCACTGAAGCTTTCTTT. Translated: CASSLDDPGPTEAFF.

The chain combines TRBV5-4 with TRBJ2-7; 9 bases align to TRBD2. Trimming at V came to 0 bases and at J to 3 bases, leaving 13 bases not matched to a gene. Germline V gene data show CDR1 as SGHNT and CDR2 as YYREEE (reference sequence). CDR3 length equals 18 residues. The CDR3 DNA is TGTGCCAGCAGCTTGGGAGTGCCGGGTCTAGCGGGAAACTACGAGCAGTACTTC. This codes for CASSLGVPGLAGNYEQYF. The full variable domain, completed using reference TRBV5-4 and TRBJ2-7, is ETGVTQSPTHLIKTRGQQVTLRCSSQSGHNTVSWYQQALGQGPQFIFQYYREEENGRGNFPPRFSGLQFPNYSSELNVNALELDDSALYLCASSLGVPGLAGNYEQYFGPGTRLTVT.